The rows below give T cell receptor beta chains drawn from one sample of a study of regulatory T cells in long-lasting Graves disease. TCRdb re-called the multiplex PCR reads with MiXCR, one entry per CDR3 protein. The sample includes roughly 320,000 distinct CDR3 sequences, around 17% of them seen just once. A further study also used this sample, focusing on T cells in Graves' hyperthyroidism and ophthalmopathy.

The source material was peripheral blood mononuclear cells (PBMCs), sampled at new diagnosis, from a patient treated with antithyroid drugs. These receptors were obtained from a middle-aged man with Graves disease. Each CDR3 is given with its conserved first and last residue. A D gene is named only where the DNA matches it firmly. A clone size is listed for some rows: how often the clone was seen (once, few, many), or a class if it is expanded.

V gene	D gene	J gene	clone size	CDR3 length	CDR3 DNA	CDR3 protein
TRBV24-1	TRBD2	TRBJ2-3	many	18	TGTGCCACCAGTGAACCCTCTGGACTAGCGTTTTTTGCAGATACGCAGTATTTT	CATSEPSGLAFFADTQYF
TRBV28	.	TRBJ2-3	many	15	TGTGCCAGCAGTTTATCTGGCGGGAGCACAGATACGCAGTATTTT	CASSLSGGSTDTQYF
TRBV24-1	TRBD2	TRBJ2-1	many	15	TGTGCCACCAGTGATTTGGGACTAGGTCGCAATGAGCAGTTCTTC	CATSDLGLGRNEQFF
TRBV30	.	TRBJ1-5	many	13	TGTGCCTGGAGCAGGATTGTCGGGCAGCCCCAGCATTTT	CAWSRIVGQPQHF
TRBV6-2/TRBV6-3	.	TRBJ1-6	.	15	TGTGCCAGCAGTTACTGGGTCGGGGTCAATTCACCCCTCCACTTT	CASSYWVGVNSPLHF
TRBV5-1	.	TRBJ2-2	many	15	TGCGCCAGCAGCCCCCTGACAGCATACACCGGGGAGCTGTTTTTT	CASSPLTAYTGELFF
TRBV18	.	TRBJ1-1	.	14	TGTGCCAGCTCACCACGAGGGAAGCCCACTGAAGCTTTCTTT	CASSPRGKPTEAFF
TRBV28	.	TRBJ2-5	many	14	TGTGCCAGCAGTTTACGGGGCGGAGGAGAGACCCAGTACTTC	CASSLRGGGETQYF
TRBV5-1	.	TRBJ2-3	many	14	TGCGCCAGCCAAACGCGGGACTCCACAGATACGCAGTATTTT	CASQTRDSTDTQYF
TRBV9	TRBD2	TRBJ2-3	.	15	TGTGCCAGCAGCGTAGCGCGGGAGGGCACAGATACGCAGTATTTT	CASSVAREGTDTQYF
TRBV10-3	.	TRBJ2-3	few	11	TGTGCCATCAGGAGCACAGATACGCAGTATTTT	CAIRSTDTQYF
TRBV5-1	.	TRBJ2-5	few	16	TGCGCCAGCAGCTTGGTCGGGGCAGGGGATCAAGAGACCCAGTACTTC	CASSLVGAGDQETQYF
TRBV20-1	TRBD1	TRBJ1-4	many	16	TGCAGTGCTAGTCTAAGGGGGCTGGCAACTAATGAAAAACTGTTTTTT	CSASLRGLATNEKLFF
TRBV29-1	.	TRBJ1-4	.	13	TGCAGCGTCCGAGGGAGGGCTAATGAAAAACTGTTTTTT	CSVRGRANEKLFF
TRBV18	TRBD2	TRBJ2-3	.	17	TGTGCCAGCTCAATCCGGTCGGGTAGCGGGCGCACAGATACGCAGTATTTT	CASSIRSGSGRTDTQYF
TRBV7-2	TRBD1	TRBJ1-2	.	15	TGTGCCAGCAGCCTCGCGGGACAGGGTAACTATGGCTACACCTTC	CASSLAGQGNYGYTF
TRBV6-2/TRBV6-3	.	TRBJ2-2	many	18	TGTGCCAGCCTGGACTGGGAAGCCTCCTTAAGGAACACCGGGGAGCTGTTTTTT	CASLDWEASLRNTGELFF
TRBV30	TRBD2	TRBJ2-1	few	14	TGTGCCTGGAGCAAGGGACTAGCGGAAAATGAGCAGTTCTTC	CAWSKGLAENEQFF
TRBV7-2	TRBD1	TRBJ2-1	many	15	TGTGCCAGCAGCGAGACAGGGGGATATTCCAATGAGCAGTTCTTC	CASSETGGYSNEQFF
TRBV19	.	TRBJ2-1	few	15	TGTGCCAGTAGTATTATGGGGGCCCCCTACAATGAGCAGTTCTTC	CASSIMGAPYNEQFF